Presented here are 29 T cell receptor beta chains from one specimen sequenced in a study of beta chain features in type 1 diabetes. cDNA synthesis used the whole RNA isolate, giving expressed TCRB sequences. TCRdb's table, derived via immunoSEQ multiplex PCR, lists solely in-frame clones and lacks some. The table records 120,000 to 150,000 clones, approximately 9.8% of them present only once. The source material was central memory CD4+ T cells from blood. The receptors come from a woman in her forties in good health.

The chain recombines TRBV5-1 with TRBJ2-5; possibly TRBD1 for D (6 bases). From germline, CDR1 is SGHRS and CDR2 YFSETQ. This CDR3 comprises 20 residues. Trimming shortened V by 0 bases and J by 2 bases, and 26 bases separated the two germline ends. The CDR3 DNA reads TGCGCCAGCAGCTTGGTCTTTTTGTCTACGATATCAGGGGATCAAGAGACCCAGTACTTC. It encodes CASSLVFLSTISGDQETQYF.

This chain links TRBV10-3 with TRBJ1-1; tentative D call: TRBD1 (5 bases). V was clipped by 6 bases and J by 4 bases, with 12 bases between them. The CDR3 has 13 amino acids. Germline lookup yields CDR1 ENHRY and CDR2 SYGVKD. Written as DNA, the CDR3 is TGTGCCATCAGGAAACTGCAGGGCACTGAAGCTTTCTTT. The encoded protein is CAIRKLQGTEAFF.

The chain links TRBV5-6 to TRBJ2-3; D is perhaps TRBD1 (5 bases). Deletions cut 1 base from V and 3 bases from J, with 12 bases between. Germline CDR1 reads SGHDT; CDR2 reads YYEEEE. CDR3 length: 15 residues. CDR3 residues: CASSLSPGPTDTQYF. The CDR3 DNA reads TGTGCCAGCAGCTTGTCCCCAGGGCCGACAGATACGCAGTATTTT.

The table lists this clone with a few counts. The chain recombines TRBV6-5 with TRBJ2-3; 10 positions match TRBD2. The CDR3 loop spans 14 amino acids. Germline lookup yields CDR1 MNHEY and CDR2 SVGAGI. The V and J ends lost 9 bases and 4 bases, in that order; junction bases with no gene match: 7. In DNA, the CDR3 is TGTGCCAGTCGAACTAGCGGGGTGCCAGATACGCAGTATTTT. Its protein is CASRTSGVPDTQYF.

This clone was detected many times. The V gene is TRBV18, the J gene TRBJ2-3, with D tentatively TRBD1 (5 bases). CDR1 and CDR2 from the germline V gene are KGHSH and LQKENI. The germline V and J ends were trimmed by 6 bases and 4 bases, with 14 bases remaining between them. This CDR3 spans 14 amino acids. The CDR3 DNA reads TGTGCCAGCTCCCAACCAGGGCGGCCAGATACGCAGTATTTT. Its translation: CASSQPGRPDTQYF. Looking up the rest from reference TRBV18 and TRBJ2-3 gives the full variable domain: NAGVMQNPRHLVRRRGQEARLRCSPMKGHSHVYWYRQLPEEGLKFMVYLQKENIIDESGMPKERFSAEFPKEGPSILRIQQVVRGDSAAYFCASSQPGRPDTQYFGPGTRLTVL.

This clone was counted only a few times. The chain is built from TRBV7-9 and TRBJ2-3, with unresolved D. The germline V gene has CDR1 SEHNR and CDR2 FQNEAQ (reference sequence). CDR3 length: 12 residues. Trimming took off 5 bases at V and 3 bases at J, with 6 bases between the two ends. The CDR3 protein is CASSTETDTQYF. CDR3 DNA: TGTGCCAGCAGCACAGAGACAGATACGCAGTATTTT. The variable domain in full, completed from reference TRBV7-9 and TRBJ2-3, reads DTGVSQNPRHKITKRGQNVTFRCDPISEHNRLYWYRQTLGQGPEFLTYFQNEAQLEKSRLLSDRFSAERPKGSFSTLEIQRTEQGDSAMYLCASSTETDTQYFGPGTRLTVL.

This chain connects TRBV5-4 to TRBJ2-2; D may be TRBD2 (5 bases). V was cut by 0 bases and J by 4 bases, with 10 bases left in between. The CDR3 runs 15 residues. The germline CDR1 and CDR2 sequences are SGHNT and YYREEE (reference sequence). The CDR3 region is CASSLVRGGTGELFF. For the CDR3, the DNA is TGTGCCAGCAGCTTGGTACGGGGTGGCACCGGGGAGCTGTTTTTT. The full variable domain, in which reference TRBV5-4 and TRBJ2-2 provide the parts outside the CDR3, is ETGVTQSPTHLIKTRGQQVTLRCSSQSGHNTVSWYQQALGQGPQFIFQYYREEENGRGNFPPRFSGLQFPNYSSELNVNALELDDSALYLCASSLVRGGTGELFFGEGSRLTVL.

Note on this clone: A much larger clone differs by one base, so this may be a read error. The J gene is TRBJ1-1, the V gene TRBV7-9; TRBD1 matches at 7 bases. The J segment lost 3 bases and the V segment lost 2 bases, leaving 0 bases of the junction unmatched. CDR3 length: 13 residues. In germline, CDR1 is SEHNR, CDR2 FQNEAQ (reference sequence). The CDR3 protein is CASSLTGDTEAFF. CDR3 coding DNA: TGTGCCAGCAGCTTAACAGGGGACACTGAAGCTTTCTTT.

A few counts support this clone. The rearrangement uses TRBV5-4 and TRBJ1-6; 8 nucleotides align to TRBD1. Germline loops: CDR1 SGHNT, CDR2 YYREEE (reference sequence). The V and J ends lost 0 bases and 9 bases, in that order; junction bases with no gene match: 5. This CDR3 is 15 amino acids long. The CDR3 reads CASSLDRGSVSPLHF. In nucleotides, the CDR3 is TGTGCCAGCAGCTTGGACAGGGGGTCGGTTTCACCCCTCCACTTT.

A few counts support this clone. The chain joins TRBV4-1 to TRBJ1-4, with TRBD1 matching over 9 bases. Germline V gives CDR1 MGHRA, CDR2 YSYEKL. The CDR3 sequence is 13 residues long. The V segment lost 4 bases and the J segment 8 bases; nucleotides outside the gene matches: 2. The CDR3 DNA is TGCGCCAGCAGCCTGACAGGGGGGGAAAAACTGTTTTTT. Encoded protein: CASSLTGGEKLFF.

The V call is TRBV2, the J call TRBJ2-1, with D possibly matching TRBD1 (6 bases). The V end lost 7 bases, the J end lost 5 bases, and 12 bases lay between the germline ends. CDR3 size: 13 residues. Germline V gene data show CDR1 as SNHLY and CDR2 as FYNNEI. CDR3 in amino acids: CASTRDTNNEQFF. The CDR3 coding sequence is TGTGCCAGCACACGGGACACGAACAATGAGCAGTTCTTC.

This clone has just a few counts. The rearrangement uses TRBV19 and TRBJ2-7; 7 nucleotides align to TRBD1. This CDR3 contains 15 residues. Germline V gene data show CDR1 as LNHDA and CDR2 as SQIVND (reference sequence). Germline trimming cut 3 bases from V and 1 base from J; bases unmatched to any gene: 6. CDR3 DNA: TGTGCCAGTAGTATGCAAGGGACAGCTTCCTACGAGCAGTACTTC. It is translated as CASSMQGTASYEQYF.

The table lists this clone with a few counts. The V gene is TRBV28, the J gene TRBJ1-6, with 10 bases aligning to TRBD1. CDR1 and CDR2 from the germline V gene are MDHEN and SYDVKM. J gave up 8 bases and V 4 bases, and 5 bases lay outside the gene matches. The CDR3 sequence is 15 residues long. The CDR3 nucleotides read TGTGCCAGCAGTTCGGCCGGGACAGGGGATTCACCCCTCCACTTT. It codes for CASSSAGTGDSPLHF.

This chain connects TRBV15 to TRBJ2-2; D is uncertain. CDR1 LNHNV and CDR2 YYDKDF come from the germline V gene (reference sequence). This CDR3 comprises 15 residues. Trimming took 0 bases from V and 7 from J, leaving 12 bases between them. Written as DNA, the CDR3 is TGTGCCACCAGCAGAGATCGGTTGATTCTCGGGGAGCTGTTTTTT. It specifies CATSRDRLILGELFF. Full variable domain (missing parts from reference TRBV15 and TRBJ2-2): DAMVIQNPRYQVTQFGKPVTLSCSQTLNHNVMYWYQQKSSQAPKLLFHYYDKDFNNEADTPDNFQSRRPNTSFCFLDIRSPGLGDTAMYLCATSRDRLILGELFFGEGSRLTVL.

This chain connects TRBV5-6 to TRBJ2-3; D unresolved. This CDR3 is built from 13 residues. Germline V gene data show CDR1 as SGHDT and CDR2 as YYEEEE. V shed 7 bases and J shed 5 bases, with 14 bases lying between them. CDR3 nucleotides: TGTGCCAGCTCACCCTCAGAATTAGATACGCAGTATTTT. Protein sequence: CASSPSELDTQYF.

This clone was observed a few times. The chain joins TRBV5-1 to TRBJ2-7; no reliable D call. Per germline, CDR1 SGHRS and CDR2 YFSETQ. The V end was cut by 6 bases, the J end by 10 bases, with 23 bases between. The CDR3 contains 14 residues. In DNA form, the CDR3 reads TGCGCCAGCAAGCCGTCTCAGGATAGTTCTCTTCAGTACTTC. Translation gives CASKPSQDSSLQYF. Based on the CDR3 plus reference TRBV5-1 and TRBJ2-7, the full variable domain is KAGVTQTPRYLIKTRGQQVTLSCSPISGHRSVSWYQQTPGQGLQFLFEYFSETQRNKGNFPGRFSGRQFSNSRSEMNVSTLELGDSALYLCASKPSQDSSLQYFGPGTRLTVT.

A few counts support this clone. The V call is TRBV6-1, the J call TRBJ2-7; 7 bases are a match to TRBD1. The ends lost 3 bases at V and 1 base at J; junction bases unmatched: 9. The CDR3 covers 16 residues. From germline, CDR1 is MNHNS and CDR2 SASEGT. The CDR3 sequence is CASSDLRTGGSYEQYF. The DNA of the CDR3 is TGTGCCAGCAGTGATTTGAGGACAGGAGGATCCTACGAGCAGTACTTC.

The chain has TRBV5-1 and TRBJ1-6; TRBD1 aligns across 9 bases. J was trimmed by 9 bases and V by 4 bases; bases with no gene match: 8. The CDR3 has 15 amino acids. Germline loops: CDR1 SGHRS, CDR2 YFSETQ. DNA for the CDR3: TGCGCCAGCAGCGCAGGACAGGGGTTAACTTCACCCCTCCACTTT. Translating it yields CASSAGQGLTSPLHF.

The chain uses TRBV9 and TRBJ2-1; a possible D gene is TRBD2 (5 bases). The germline V gene encodes CDR1 SGDLS and CDR2 YYNGEE. Between the trimmed V and J ends, which lost 0 bases and 2 bases, there was a span of 12 bases. CDR3 length equals 16 residues. The CDR3 is CASSVAGRATYNEQFF. The DNA of the CDR3 is TGTGCCAGCAGCGTAGCTGGGCGGGCTACCTACAATGAGCAGTTCTTC.

This clone was seen only a few times. This chain connects TRBV2 to TRBJ2-3, with D unclear. The CDR3 loop spans 12 amino acids. V lost 6 bases to trimming and J lost 6 bases, with 10 bases between them. The germline gives CDR1 SNHLY, CDR2 FYNNEI. The CDR3 region has the DNA TGTGCCAGCAGCCTAGAAGGTGATACGCAGTATTTT. Amino acid sequence: CASSLEGDTQYF. Based on the CDR3 plus reference TRBV2 and TRBJ2-3, the full variable domain is EPEVTQTPSHQVTQMGQEVILRCVPISNHLYFYWYRQILGQKVEFLVSFYNNEISEKSEIFDDQFSVERPDGSNFTLKIRSTKLEDSAMYFCASSLEGDTQYFGPGTRLTVL.

The chain uses TRBV5-1 and TRBJ2-5, with TRBD1 identical over 8 bases. CDR1 and CDR2 (germline): SGHRS, YFSETQ. With 1 base clipped from V and 5 bases from J, the junction kept 7 bases outside the gene matches. The CDR3 is 15 residues long. The CDR3 DNA follows: TGCGCCAGCAGCTTGCCGACAGGGGTAGGGGAGACCCAGTACTTC. Translated, it gives CASSLPTGVGETQYF.

The chain has TRBV6-5 and TRBJ1-2; possibly TRBD1 for D (6 bases). Germline lookup yields CDR1 MNHEY and CDR2 SVGAGI. With 6 bases removed from V and 9 bases from J, the gap between germline ends came to 23 bases. The CDR3 length is 15 residues. The CDR3 is CASRPLQGKGYSYTF. As DNA, the CDR3 is TGTGCCAGCAGACCCCTCCAGGGGAAGGGGTACAGCTACACCTTC.

In this sample, this clone turned up a few times. The rearrangement links TRBV5-1 to TRBJ2-7; 7 positions match TRBD1. CDR3 size: 14 residues. CDR1 and CDR2 from the germline V gene are SGHRS and YFSETQ. Trimming at V came to 0 bases and at J to 6 bases, leaving 6 bases not matched to a gene. CDR3 DNA sequence: TGCGCCAGCAGCTTGGCGGCCCAGGGGGTCGAGCAGTACTTC. Its translation: CASSLAAQGVEQYF.

This clone was picked up a small number of times. The J gene is TRBJ2-3, the V gene TRBV5-1, with TRBD2 as a possible D gene (6 bases). Per germline, CDR1 SGHRS and CDR2 YFSETQ. V was shortened by 1 base and J by 1 base, with 16 bases between the two germline ends. This CDR3 has 17 residues. CDR3 region: CASSLLGGIGGTDTQYF. CDR3 DNA: TGCGCCAGCAGCTTGTTAGGAGGGATAGGGGGCACAGATACGCAGTATTTT.

There are a few counts of this clone. This sequence joins TRBV6-1 and TRBJ2-3, with D possibly being TRBD1 (5 bases). The CDR3 length is 13 residues. Germline loops: CDR1 MNHNS, CDR2 SASEGT. V lost 10 bases to trimming and J lost 1 base, with 12 bases between them. CDR3 sequence reads: CATRQSGTDTQYF. The CDR3 DNA reads as TGTGCCACCCGACAGTCTGGCACAGATACGCAGTATTTT.

This clone was picked up many times. The gene calls are TRBV4-2 and TRBJ2-2; D not certain. The CDR3 has 15 amino acids. CDR1 LGHNA and CDR2 YNFKEQ come from the germline V gene. V shed 3 bases and J shed 4 bases, with 12 bases lying between them. CDR3 sequence reads: CASSQARVSTGELFF. The CDR3 region has the DNA TGTGCCAGCAGCCAGGCCCGGGTGTCCACCGGGGAGCTGTTTTTT.

This chain links TRBV6-1 with TRBJ2-3, with TRBD1 as a possible D gene (5 bases). V was shortened by 1 base and J by 0 bases, with 14 bases between the two germline ends. Germline CDR1 and CDR2: MNHNS and SASEGT. CDR3 length: 17 residues. The CDR3 DNA reads as TGTGCCAGCAGTGAAGTGGGGCGGATATCTAGCACAGATACGCAGTATTTT. This translates into CASSEVGRISSTDTQYF.

The chain joins TRBV5-1 to TRBJ1-1, with D perhaps TRBD1 (6 bases). The CDR3 covers 13 residues. Germline CDR1 reads SGHRS; CDR2 reads YFSETQ. The ends were cut back, 4 bases at V and 1 base at J, with 8 bases in the middle. The CDR3 sequence is CASSMGQNTEAFF. Here the CDR3 DNA reads TGCGCCAGCAGCATGGGACAGAACACTGAAGCTTTCTTT.

This clone was seen many times. The genes are TRBV6-5 and TRBJ1-2, with 9 bases matching TRBD1. The germline V gene encodes CDR1 MNHEY and CDR2 SVGAGI. J lost 8 bases, V lost 6 bases, and 7 bases had no gene match. This CDR3 comprises 13 residues. The CDR3 DNA follows: TGTGCCAGCAGAGGACAGGGGAGGGACGGCTACACCTTC. It encodes CASRGQGRDGYTF.